Detailed here is one TCR beta chain. Its specificity is unknown. The sample comes from a study of a mutant IDH1 vaccine in newly diagnosed glioma. Regarding time point: baseline, week 1 (first vaccination visit). Treatment: pre-vaccination baseline after standard-of-care therapy. Newly diagnosed WHO grade 3 or 4 IDH1-mutant, ATRX-lost astrocytomas were identified in the donors. Clones were read by immunoSEQ multiplex PCR, and TCRdb kept only the in-frame ones, dropping some. The data hold about 30,000 clones, with almost 85% observed a single time. Findings of the study overall: The authors found pseudoprogression apparently unrelated to changes in top peripheral T cell clonotypes.

The specimen was PBMCs, collected from a glioma patient treated with radiotherapy, temozolomide or both. The TCR sequence derives from a man in his thirties or forties with glioma.

CDR3 DNA sequence: TGTGCCAGCAGCTTTCTGCACGGCGGGAGTGTGCTGTTTTTT. Protein sequence: CASSFLHGGSVLFF. The chain employs TRBV7-9 and TRBJ2-2; 7 bases are shared with TRBD2. CDR3 length equals 14 residues. Per germline, CDR1 SEHNR and CDR2 FQNEAQ (reference sequence). Trimming cost V 3 bases and J 13 bases; bases outside gene matches: 11.